Below are 24 T cell receptor beta chains sequenced from a single sample in a study of blood T cell repertoires in COVID-19. TCRdb keeps only in-frame clones here, not all; method: immunoSEQ multiplex PCR. Seen here are about 140,000 clones, around 87% observed once, and the top ten hold around 10%. The sample taken for sequencing was PBMCs or T cells enriched from blood (not recorded which). Receptors were obtained from a man in his fifties or sixties who had recovered from COVID-19.

The V gene is TRBV29-1, the J gene TRBJ2-7; TRBD2 is a possible D gene (6 bases). V gave up 5 bases and J gave up 5 bases, with 19 bases separating them. This CDR3 comprises 14 residues. Germline loops: CDR1 SQVTM, CDR2 ANQGSEA. The CDR3 nucleotides read TGCAGCGTTTCCTTGTCGGGAGAACCCCACGAGCAGTACTTC. Translating it yields CSVSLSGEPHEQYF.

In its sample, this clone was seen once. One junction end disagrees with the germline gene, perhaps due to a read error. The chain recombines TRBV30 with TRBJ1-4; a weak D match, TRBD1 (5 bases). The V gene's germline CDR1 is GTSNPN and CDR2 SVGIG (reference sequence). The length of the CDR3 is 12 residues. CDR3 sequence reads: CAWSLDNQNLFF. The CDR3 DNA reads as TGTGCCTGGAGTTTGGACAACCAAAACCTGTTTTTT.

This clone was seen once. The chain joins TRBV4-1 to TRBJ1-6; the D gene is possibly TRBD1 (5 bases). Per germline, CDR1 MGHRA and CDR2 YSYEKL. Trimming took off 2 bases at V and 10 bases at J, with 9 bases between the two ends. The CDR3 is 13 residues long. The CDR3 DNA is TGCGCCAGCAGCCAAACTGGACACTCACCCCTCCACTTT. The encoded protein is CASSQTGHSPLHF.

The CDR3: CASSPQGLQEAFF. Written as DNA, the CDR3 is TGTGCCAGCAGTCCTCAGGGATTGCAGGAAGCTTTCTTT. V gene TRBV12-3 or TRBV12-4 combines with J gene TRBJ1-1, with TRBD1 as a possible D gene (5 bases). This CDR3 spans 13 amino acids. The V and J ends lost 5 bases and 8 bases respectively, with 15 bases between them.

The chain links TRBV19 to TRBJ2-3, with D perhaps TRBD1 (6 bases). The CDR3 loop spans 16 amino acids. Trimming shortened V by 5 bases and J by 0 bases, and 15 bases separated the two germline ends. In germline, CDR1 is LNHDA, CDR2 SQIVND (reference sequence). In nucleotides, the CDR3 is TGTGCCAGTAGTTCCCCGTCTACAGGGAGCACAGATACGCAGTATTTT. Amino acid sequence: CASSSPSTGSTDTQYF.

This chain uses TRBV11-2 with TRBJ2-7; the D gene is possibly TRBD1 (6 bases). The germline gives CDR1 SGHAT, CDR2 FQNNGV. V was shortened by 1 base and J by 6 bases, with 16 bases between the two germline ends. The CDR3 totals 15 residues. The CDR3, as DNA: TGTGCCAGCAGCTTAGGGACAGCACCGGGGCGCGAGCAGTACTTC. Translation: CASSLGTAPGREQYF.

This rearrangement joins TRBV19 to TRBJ2-1, with 11 bases fitting TRBD2. The CDR3 totals 16 residues. Trimming took 4 bases from V and 7 from J; bases not matched to a gene: 9. Per germline, CDR1 LNHDA and CDR2 SQIVND (reference sequence). The CDR3 nucleotides are TGTGCCAGTAGTAGGTCTAGCGGGGGGCAGTGGAATGAGCAGTTCTTC. The encoded protein is CASSRSSGGQWNEQFF.

The rearrangement joins TRBV5-5 to TRBJ2-7; 11 nucleotides match TRBD2. Germline CDR1 and CDR2: SGHKS and YYEKEE (reference sequence). CDR3 length: 17 residues. Trimming took 4 bases from V and 2 from J; bases not matched to a gene: 11. The CDR3 nucleotides are TGTGCCAGCAGCCCACACGCCGGGACTAGCGGAGCCTACGAGCAGTACTTC. The encoded protein is CASSPHAGTSGAYEQYF.

The chain combines TRBV19 with TRBJ1-2; possibly TRBD1 for D (5 bases). The CDR3 is made up of 11 amino acids. The V and J ends lost 5 bases and 7 bases respectively, with 8 bases between them. Per the germline V gene, CDR1 is LNHDA and CDR2 is SQIVND (reference sequence). In nucleotides, the CDR3 is TGTGCCAGTAGTGGGGCGTCTGGCTACACCTTC. This sequence encodes CASSGASGYTF.

The rearrangement joins TRBV28 to TRBJ2-1; 8 positions agree with TRBD2. CDR1 MDHEN and CDR2 SYDVKM come from the germline V gene. With 4 bases clipped from V and 0 bases from J, the junction kept 5 bases outside the gene matches. This CDR3 is built from 16 residues. The CDR3 here is CASSYSGRPSYNEQFF. For the CDR3, the DNA is TGTGCCAGCAGTTACAGCGGGAGACCCTCCTACAATGAGCAGTTCTTC.

The rearrangement links TRBV12-3 or TRBV12-4 to TRBJ2-3; TRBD1 aligns across 7 bases. The CDR3 is made up of 12 amino acids. V lost 7 bases and J lost 4; bases outside the gene matches: 2. The CDR3 DNA reads TGTGCCAGCACCCAGGGGGCAGATACGCAGTATTTT. This translates into CASTQGADTQYF.

The chain employs TRBV7-8 and TRBJ1-5, with D perhaps TRBD1 (6 bases). The V end was cut by 5 bases, the J end by 4 bases, with 15 bases between. CDR3 size: 15 residues. CDR1 is SGHVS and CDR2 is FQNEAQ in the germline V gene. In DNA form, the CDR3 reads TGTGCCAGCAGCAGGGGAATAGGGGGAAATCAGCCCCAGCATTTT. It yields the protein CASSRGIGGNQPQHF.

This clone was seen just once. The rearrangement uses TRBV6-1 and TRBJ1-2, with D maybe TRBD1 (5 bases). This CDR3 contains 14 residues. The germline CDR1 and CDR2 sequences are MNHNS and SASEGT. V lost 2 bases and J lost 4, with 11 bases in between. In nucleotides, the CDR3 is TGTGCCAGCAGTGAAAAGGCAGGGATCTATGGCTACACCTTC. Translation: CASSEKAGIYGYTF.

This rearrangement joins TRBV30 to TRBJ2-7; D might be TRBD1 (6 bases). This CDR3 region has 12 residues. V lost 4 bases and J lost 0, with 7 bases in between. Germline V CDR1 and CDR2: GTSNPN, SVGIG (reference sequence). CDR3 sequence reads: CAWIQGSYEQYF. The CDR3 nucleotides are TGTGCCTGGATACAGGGCTCCTACGAGCAGTACTTC. Based on the CDR3 plus reference TRBV30 and TRBJ2-7, the full variable domain is SQTIHQWPATLVQPVGSPLSLECTVEGTSNPNLYWYRQAAGRGLQLLFYSVGIGQISSEVPQNLSASRPQDRQFILSSKKLLLSDSGFYLCAWIQGSYEQYFGPGTRLTVT.

The chain combines TRBV5-6 with TRBJ1-5; D is ambiguous. The CDR3 contains 15 residues. The V gene's germline CDR1 is SGHDT and CDR2 YYEEEE. V lost 1 base and J 1 base, leaving 9 bases between the germline ends. CDR3 residues: CASSLFLFSNQPQHF. CDR3 bases: TGTGCCAGCAGCTTGTTTCTTTTCAGCAATCAGCCCCAGCATTTT.

The V call is TRBV29-1, the J call TRBJ2-7; TRBD1 aligns across 9 bases. This CDR3 contains 16 residues. The J segment lost 6 bases and the V segment lost 2 bases, leaving 14 bases of the junction unmatched. Germline CDR1 is SQVTM and CDR2 is ANQGSEA. This CDR3 is CSVEKGTGNRIGEQYF. The CDR3 nucleotides read TGCAGCGTTGAAAAGGGGACAGGGAACAGGATCGGCGAGCAGTACTTC.

The V call is TRBV30, the J call TRBJ2-1; 7 bases agree with TRBD2. The CDR3 totals 15 residues. The J segment lost 7 bases and the V segment lost 3 bases, leaving 12 bases of the junction unmatched. Germline CDR1 is GTSNPN and CDR2 is SVGIG (reference sequence). Here the CDR3 reads CAWRFRASRGNEQFF. The CDR3 DNA follows: TGTGCCTGGAGATTTAGGGCCTCGCGGGGGAATGAGCAGTTCTTC.

This clone was counted a single time. The chain employs TRBV25-1 and TRBJ1-1, with 7 bases fitting TRBD1. Germline CDR1 and CDR2: MGHDK and SYGVNS. V dropped 2 bases and J dropped 0; count of bases not matched to a gene: 6. The CDR3 loop spans 16 amino acids. As DNA, the CDR3 is TGTGCCAGCAGTGAAGCAGGGGGTCGGATGAACACTGAAGCTTTCTTT. Its protein is CASSEAGGRMNTEAFF. Full variable domain (rest looked up from reference TRBV25-1 and TRBJ1-1): EADIYQTPRYLVIGTGKKITLECSQTMGHDKMYWYQQDPGMELHLIHYSYGVNSTEKGDLSSESTVSRIRTEHFPLTLESARPSHTSQYLCASSEAGGRMNTEAFFGQGTRLTVV.

CDR3 region: CASGRGAGPGNTIYF. As DNA, the CDR3 is TGTGCCAGCGGGAGGGGCGCGGGGCCGGGAAACACCATATATTTT. This rearrangement joins TRBV2 to TRBJ1-3; D is perhaps TRBD1 (5 bases). The CDR3 sequence is 15 residues long. The germline V and J ends were trimmed by 8 bases and 4 bases, with 18 bases remaining between them. CDR1 SNHLY and CDR2 FYNNEI come from the germline V gene.

The chain carries TRBV28 and TRBJ1-2; 8 bases map to TRBD1. CDR3 length: 14 amino acids. CDR1 is MDHEN and CDR2 is SYDVKM in the germline V gene. With V trimmed by 5 bases and J by 6 bases, 8 bases remained unmatched. CDR3 sequence (DNA): TGTGCCAGCAGTCTCCCGGGACAGGTCGATGGCTACACCTTC. It translates to CASSLPGQVDGYTF.

The V gene is TRBV6-2 or TRBV6-3, the J gene TRBJ2-3; 7 nucleotides agree with TRBD2. The CDR3 consists of 21 residues. V was pared by 0 bases and J by 3 bases, with 21 bases of the junction left unmatched. Germline assignment: CDR1 MNHEY and CDR2 SVGEGT. The CDR3 is CASSYSIGENWREFVTDTQYF. In nucleotides, the CDR3 is TGTGCCAGCAGTTACTCCATCGGCGAGAACTGGCGGGAGTTTGTAACAGATACGCAGTATTTT.

The chain has TRBV2 and TRBJ1-6; unclear D gene. With 6 bases removed from V and 13 bases from J, the gap between germline ends came to 13 bases. CDR1 and CDR2 from the germline V gene are SNHLY and FYNNEI. The CDR3 consists of 12 residues. CDR3 sequence reads: CASRTGNGPLHF. CDR3 DNA: TGTGCCAGCAGGACGGGTAATGGGCCCCTCCACTTT.

This rearrangement joins TRBV29-1 to TRBJ2-5, with TRBD1 matching 9 bases. Losses at the gene ends were 5 bases for V and 1 base for J; bases not matched to a gene: 8. The CDR3 is made up of 15 amino acids. Germline-derived CDR1 and CDR2 are SQVTM and ANQGSEA. The CDR3 DNA follows: TGCAGCGTTCTACCGGGACAGGGAACCCAAGAGACCCAGTACTTC. This gives the protein CSVLPGQGTQETQYF.

In this sample, this clone turned up once. V and J are TRBV14 and TRBJ2-2; no clear D gene. From germline, CDR1 is SGHDN and CDR2 FVKESK. Trimming took 0 bases from V and 8 from J, leaving 7 bases between them. CDR3 length: 13 residues. CDR3 sequence: CASSQDLGGELFF. CDR3 in DNA: TGTGCCAGCAGCCAAGATCTAGGTGGGGAGCTGTTTTTT.